The next 32 T cell receptor beta chains were all read from a single sample in a study of cytomegalovirus exposure and HLA in healthy donors (dated by TCRdb to 2017 to 2019). Receptor amplification or capture employed the immunoSEQ multiplex PCR assay. The multiplex PCR relied on a mix of 60 forward primers for TCR Vbeta segments and 13 reverse primers for TCR Jbeta segments. Entries here come from immuneACCESS through TCRdb and include only in-frame sequences with V and J called. Some clones fail to appear in such tables; in the studies checked, an unresolved V gene covers under half of the shortfall, and the cause of the remainder is unknown. This sample is represented by roughly 160,000 clones; roughly 80% of them were singletons. The ten biggest clones cover more than 8% of the sample. The sequenced sample was PBMCs. These receptors all stem from a male donor in good health and CMV-seropositive.

CDR3 amino acids: CASSPYYEQYF. CDR3 bases: TGTGCCAGCAGCCCGTACTACGAGCAGTACTTC. The rearrangement uses TRBV2 and TRBJ2-7; D remains ambiguous. Looked up from germline, CDR1 is SNHLY and CDR2 is FYNNEI. The V end lost 6 bases, the J end lost 3 bases, and 6 bases lay between the germline ends. This CDR3 has 11 residues.

The V gene is TRBV9, the J gene TRBJ1-6; 7 bases match TRBD1. The ends lost 2 bases at V and 7 bases at J; junction bases unmatched: 6. The germline gives CDR1 SGDLS, CDR2 YYNGEE. The CDR3 has 15 residues. The CDR3 loop is CASSVTGFQNSPLHF. The CDR3 DNA follows: TGTGCCAGCAGCGTGACAGGGTTCCAGAATTCACCCCTCCACTTT.

The V gene is TRBV6-5, the J gene TRBJ1-3; TRBD1 aligns across 7 bases. This CDR3 is built from 14 residues. J lost 3 bases, V lost 6 bases, and 5 bases had no gene match. CDR1 MNHEY and CDR2 SVGAGI come from the germline V gene. The CDR3 loop reads CASRRQGGGNTIYF. CDR3 coding DNA: TGTGCCAGCAGGAGACAGGGAGGTGGAAACACCATATATTTT.

The chain carries TRBV7-9 and TRBJ2-3, with TRBD2 matching over 12 bases. CDR1 SEHNR and CDR2 FQNEAQ come from the germline V gene (reference sequence). V lost 1 base, J lost 4 bases, and 3 bases stayed unmatched. This CDR3 comprises 16 residues. CDR3 sequence reads: CASSLGTSGVPDTQYF. DNA for the CDR3: TGTGCCAGCAGCTTAGGGACTAGCGGGGTACCAGATACGCAGTATTTT.

This rearrangement joins TRBV27 to TRBJ1-4, with 7 bases identical to TRBD1. Trimming cost V 6 bases and J 0 bases; bases outside gene matches: 1. CDR1 is MNHEY and CDR2 is SMNVEV in the germline V gene (reference sequence). The CDR3 is made up of 14 amino acids. The chain's CDR3 is CASRGQATNEKLFF. In DNA form, the CDR3 reads TGTGCCAGCAGAGGACAGGCAACTAATGAAAAACTGTTTTTT.

The V call is TRBV7-2, the J call TRBJ2-7; D gene uncertain. Trimming shortened V by 3 bases and J by 2 bases, and 8 bases separated the two germline ends. Germline assignment: CDR1 SGHTA and CDR2 FQGNSA. The CDR3 has 13 residues. The CDR3 DNA follows: TGTGCCAGCAGCTTGACTGATACCTACGAGCAGTACTTC. This gives the protein CASSLTDTYEQYF.

The chain combines TRBV10-3 with TRBJ2-7, with 8 positions matching TRBD1. Germline trimming cut 11 bases from V and 2 bases from J; bases unmatched to any gene: 8. The CDR3 sequence is 13 residues long. Germline V gives CDR1 ENHRY, CDR2 SYGVKD. The CDR3 DNA follows: TGTGCCGCTAAAGTGGGACAGGCCTACGAGCAGTACTTC. Its translation is CAAKVGQAYEQYF.

This chain links TRBV29-1 with TRBJ2-2; D is ambiguous. Germline V lookup: CDR1 SQVTM, CDR2 ANQGSEA. Trimming removed 4 bases from V and 4 bases from J, with 13 bases in between. The CDR3 has 14 residues. The CDR3 bases are TGCAGCGTTGGAGTCCAGACGGGCACCGGGGAGCTGTTTTTT. Translating it yields CSVGVQTGTGELFF.

This clone showed up just a few times. The genes are TRBV10-3 and TRBJ2-1, with TRBD2 identical over 10 bases. V lost 8 bases to trimming and J lost 6 bases; unmatched junction nucleotides: 4. CDR3 length: 13 residues. From germline, CDR1 is ENHRY and CDR2 SYGVKD. The CDR3 DNA follows: TGTGCCATCCGAGCGGGAGGGCCCAATGAGCAGTTCTTC. Translation: CAIRAGGPNEQFF.

The V call is TRBV9, the J call TRBJ1-6; a possible D gene is TRBD1 (6 bases). The germline V gene encodes CDR1 SGDLS and CDR2 YYNGEE. V was cut by 2 bases and J by 11 bases, with 20 bases left in between. This CDR3 has 16 residues. The CDR3 DNA sequence: TGTGCCAGCAGCGTCGGGGACACTTTATCCCGGGCACCCCTCCACTTT. Its protein product is CASSVGDTLSRAPLHF.

Points on this clone: Relative to the germline gene, one junction end is altered; a read error may explain this. This sequence joins TRBV5-4 and TRBJ2-7; 16 positions agree with TRBD2. From germline, CDR1 is SGHNT and CDR2 YYREEE (reference sequence). This CDR3 is 17 amino acids long. This chain's CDR3 is CASSRGLAGGASYQQYF. In DNA, the CDR3 is TGTGCCAGCAGCAGGGGACTAGCGGGAGGGGCTTCCTACCAGCAGTACTTC.

This chain joins TRBV7-9 and TRBJ1-2; D gene uncertain. The CDR3 totals 14 residues. CDR1 is SEHNR, CDR2 FQNEAQ, per germline (reference sequence). V was trimmed by 1 base and J by 4 bases, leaving 10 bases between them. This CDR3 reads CASSLDRESYGYTF. The CDR3 DNA reads as TGTGCCAGCAGCTTAGATAGGGAGTCCTATGGCTACACCTTC.

This clone showed up just a few times. V and J are TRBV27 and TRBJ1-3; 8 positions agree with TRBD1. Germline lookup yields CDR1 MNHEY and CDR2 SMNVEV (reference sequence). CDR3 size: 15 residues. Trimming removed 3 bases from V and 4 bases from J; junction bases left unmatched: 5. The CDR3 spells CASSFQGTGGNTIYF. In DNA form, the CDR3 reads TGTGCCAGCAGTTTCCAAGGGACAGGAGGAAACACCATATATTTT.

Notes on this clone: The germline gene is not matched at one end of the junction; a read error may be the cause. CDR3: CASSSGTVLSGANGLTF. CDR3 DNA sequence: TGTGCCAGTAGTTCCGGGACAGTCCTCTCTGGGGCCAACGGCCTGACTTTC. V usage is TRBV19 and J usage is TRBJ2-6; TRBD1 aligns across 7 bases. Germline V gene sequence: CDR1 LNHDA, CDR2 SQIVND (reference sequence). The CDR3 spans 17 residues.

This clone was picked up one time. The gene calls are TRBV5-1 and TRBJ1-5; D remains unclear. Germline V gene data show CDR1 as SGHRS and CDR2 as YFSETQ. The CDR3 totals 15 residues. Deletions cut 0 bases from V and 2 bases from J, with 9 bases between. The CDR3 DNA follows: TGCGCCAGCAGCTTGGGGGCAGGTCGCAATCAGCCCCAGCATTTT. It translates to CASSLGAGRNQPQHF.

This chain links TRBV6-5 with TRBJ2-5, with D maybe TRBD2 (6 bases). V dropped 2 bases and J dropped 0 bases, with 10 bases sitting between them. The V gene's germline CDR1 is MNHEY and CDR2 SVGAGI. This CDR3 is built from 15 residues. The DNA for the CDR3 is TGTGCCAGCAGTTACGGCGGGGCGTACCAAGAGACCCAGTACTTC. It translates to CASSYGGAYQETQYF.

The chain carries TRBV6-6 and TRBJ1-5, with D possibly TRBD1 on 6 matching bases. The CDR3 is made up of 14 amino acids. V was cut by 6 bases and J by 5 bases, with 14 bases left in between. Looked up from germline, CDR1 is MNHNY and CDR2 is SVGAGI (reference sequence). The CDR3 protein is CASREGGGHQPQHF. DNA of the CDR3: TGTGCCAGCAGGGAGGGCGGGGGCCATCAGCCCCAGCATTTT.

The chain carries TRBV2 and TRBJ1-1, with D maybe TRBD1 (6 bases). Trimming took off 5 bases at V and 10 bases at J, with 17 bases between the two ends. Looked up from germline, CDR1 is SNHLY and CDR2 is FYNNEI. This CDR3 is built from 13 residues. The CDR3 DNA is TGTGCCAGCAGTATTCTCCGGGACATGGCAGCTTTCTTT. Translating it yields CASSILRDMAAFF.

The V gene is TRBV5-6, the J gene TRBJ1-1; D is perhaps TRBD1 (5 bases). The CDR3 length is 12 residues. V shed 3 bases and J shed 6 bases, with 9 bases lying between them. Germline CDR1 SGHDT, CDR2 YYEEEE. CDR3 residues: CASSWTSSEAFF. DNA of the CDR3: TGTGCCAGCAGCTGGACATCTTCTGAAGCTTTCTTT.

The chain is built from TRBV28 and TRBJ2-6; weak D call: TRBD2 (6 bases). Trimming took 5 bases from V and 0 from J, leaving 17 bases between them. The CDR3 runs to 18 residues. CDR1 MDHEN and CDR2 SYDVKM come from the germline V gene. Here the CDR3 reads CASSPGEQTISGANVLTF. DNA of the CDR3: TGTGCCAGCAGTCCGGGGGAACAGACCATCTCTGGGGCCAACGTCCTGACTTTC.

This clone was counted a few times. J is TRBJ2-7 and V is TRBV6-6; 7 bases are shared with TRBD2. V dropped 4 bases and J dropped 6; count of bases not matched to a gene: 3. The germline V gene encodes CDR1 MNHNY and CDR2 SVGAGI (reference sequence). The CDR3 contains 12 residues. The CDR3 loop reads CASSLTSSEQYF. The DNA for the CDR3 is TGTGCCAGCAGTTTGACTAGCAGCGAGCAGTACTTC.

V and J are TRBV7-7 and TRBJ2-1; possible D gene TRBD2, 6 bases. V was pared by 6 bases and J by 7 bases, with 19 bases between. The germline CDR1 and CDR2 sequences are SSHAT and FNYEAQ (reference sequence). The CDR3 contains 15 residues. Here the CDR3 reads CASSQSGSPRNEQFF. DNA of the CDR3: TGTGCCAGCAGTCAGAGCGGGTCCCCCCGGAATGAGCAGTTCTTC.

The CDR3, as DNA: TGCGCCAGCAGCGGGGGACAGGGGGCGAGGGAGCAGTACTTC. Translated: CASSGGQGAREQYF. The chain combines TRBV5-1 with TRBJ2-7, with TRBD1 identical over 12 bases. J was trimmed by 7 bases and V by 4 bases; bases with no gene match: 6. This CDR3 region has 14 residues. The germline V gene encodes CDR1 SGHRS and CDR2 YFSETQ.

The chain couples TRBV6-6 to TRBJ2-7, with D unclear. The CDR3 loop spans 12 amino acids. Germline V gene lookup returns CDR1 MNHNY and CDR2 SVGAGI (reference sequence). The germline V and J ends were trimmed by 2 bases and 3 bases, with 5 bases remaining between them. The CDR3 region is CASSYRSYEQYF. The DNA for the CDR3 is TGTGCCAGCAGTTACCGGAGCTACGAGCAGTACTTC.

In its sample, this clone was seen a few times. The V call is TRBV30, the J call TRBJ1-6; a possible D gene is TRBD1 (5 bases). The germline CDR1 and CDR2 sequences are GTSNPN and SVGIG (reference sequence). V lost 8 bases, J lost 5 bases, and 13 bases lay in between. The CDR3 consists of 13 residues. The CDR3 DNA follows: TGTGCCGGTGACAGCTCTGATAATTCACCCCTCCACTTT. Translated: CAGDSSDNSPLHF. Full variable domain (outside the CDR3, taken from reference TRBV30 and TRBJ1-6): SQTIHQWPATLVQPVGSPLSLECTVEGTSNPNLYWYRQAAGRGLQLLFYSVGIGQISSEVPQNLSASRPQDRQFILSSKKLLLSDSGFYLCAGDSSDNSPLHFGNGTRLTVT.

This chain connects TRBV6-1 to TRBJ2-7; D remains ambiguous. The CDR3 extends over 13 amino acids. V dropped 7 bases and J dropped 5 bases, with 15 bases sitting between them. Looked up from germline, CDR1 is MNHNS and CDR2 is SASEGT. The CDR3 nucleotides read TGTGCCAGCACCATATGGGCAGAAGACGAGCAGTACTTC. Translated, it gives CASTIWAEDEQYF.

The chain uses TRBV7-6 and TRBJ1-1, with D possibly matching TRBD1 (5 bases). The CDR3 has 14 amino acids. Trimming took off 5 bases at V and 1 base at J, with 11 bases between the two ends. Germline assignment: CDR1 SGHVS and CDR2 FNYEAQ. CDR3 residues: CASSPRVGNTEAFF. In nucleotides, the CDR3 is TGTGCCAGCAGCCCCAGGGTAGGGAACACTGAAGCTTTCTTT.

This clone was seen more than once but under ten times. The rearrangement uses TRBV19 and TRBJ1-5, with 8 bases that match TRBD1. With V trimmed by 7 bases and J by 11 bases, 19 bases remained unmatched. Per germline, CDR1 LNHDA and CDR2 SQIVND (reference sequence). This CDR3 region has 16 residues. DNA of the CDR3: TGTGCCAGTACTAACCCCCGGGACAGGCCGGTAAGGGCCCAGCATTTT. This encodes CASTNPRDRPVRAQHF.

This CDR3 is CASSQRGGTEAFF. CDR3 nucleotide sequence: TGTGCCAGCTCGCAAAGGGGGGGCACTGAAGCTTTCTTT. The rearrangement joins TRBV18 to TRBJ1-1; TRBD1 might be the D (6 bases). V was shortened by 6 bases and J by 4 bases, with 12 bases between the two germline ends. This CDR3 is built from 13 residues. Germline V gives CDR1 KGHSH, CDR2 LQKENI.

The chain is built from TRBV7-9 and TRBJ1-5, with D maybe TRBD1 (5 bases). V lost 4 bases and J 7 bases, leaving 26 bases between the germline ends. CDR3 length equals 18 residues. Germline V gives CDR1 SEHNR, CDR2 FQNEAQ (reference sequence). CDR3 residues: CASSSVRDGGDVRQPQHF. CDR3 coding DNA: TGTGCCAGCAGCTCCGTCCGGGACGGGGGGGACGTTAGACAGCCCCAGCATTTT.

The chain has TRBV14 and TRBJ1-1; TRBD1 aligns across 7 bases. Germline CDR1 SGHDN, CDR2 FVKESK. The V and J ends lost 5 bases and 3 bases, in that order; junction bases with no gene match: 3. The CDR3 covers 13 residues. CDR3 sequence reads: CASSRQGDTEAFF. The CDR3 bases are TGTGCCAGCAGCAGGCAGGGGGACACTGAAGCTTTCTTT.

The J gene is TRBJ2-1, the V gene TRBV7-2; 8 nucleotides agree with TRBD2. Germline CDR1 is SGHTA and CDR2 is FQGNSA. The CDR3 is 14 amino acids. The trim removed 0 bases at V and 7 bases at J, leaving 2 bases unmatched. The CDR3 region has the DNA TGTGCCAGCAGCTTAGCGGGCGGGGGGAATGAGCAGTTCTTC. Amino acids: CASSLAGGGNEQFF.